These 10 T cell receptor beta chains were all obtained from the same sample, sequenced in a study of siplizumab effects on memory and regulatory T cells. Data came from immunoSEQ multiplex PCR; TCRdb stores just in-frame clones and leaves some out. The table lists tens of thousands of clones, less than 90% of them singletons. The sample was memory CD4+ T cells sorted from blood. These TCRs come from a human donor in good health.

The rearrangement links TRBV7-9 to TRBJ2-7; 7 bases align to TRBD1. The germline gives CDR1 SEHNR, CDR2 FQNEAQ (reference sequence). Germline trimming cut 4 bases from V and 0 bases from J; bases unmatched to any gene: 9. This CDR3 is built from 16 residues. In DNA form, the CDR3 reads TGTGCCAGCAGCTCGAGGACAGGCATGGGCTCCTACGAGCAGTACTTC. Its translation: CASSSRTGMGSYEQYF.

This chain connects TRBV19 to TRBJ1-5; tentatively, D is TRBD1 (6 bases). The germline gives CDR1 LNHDA, CDR2 SQIVND (reference sequence). With 5 bases removed from V and 4 bases from J, the gap between germline ends came to 12 bases. The CDR3 contains 14 residues. CDR3 sequence: CASSYGQRNQPQHF. The CDR3 bases are TGTGCCAGTAGTTACGGACAGAGAAATCAGCCCCAGCATTTT.

This chain links TRBV7-6 with TRBJ1-4; D might be TRBD1 (5 bases). Germline-derived CDR1 and CDR2 are SGHVS and FNYEAQ. V gave up 5 bases and J gave up 3 bases, with 13 bases separating them. CDR3 size: 15 residues. CDR3 loop: CASSLGTGANEKLFF. The DNA for the CDR3 is TGTGCCAGCAGCCTAGGGACGGGGGCTAATGAAAAACTGTTTTTT.

The chain joins TRBV10-2 to TRBJ1-2; the match to TRBD1 covers 12 bases. CDR3 length equals 15 residues. V was pared by 6 bases and J by 6 bases, with 8 bases of the junction left unmatched. Looked up from germline, CDR1 is WSHSY and CDR2 is SAAADI. CDR3 nucleotides: TGCGCCAGCAGGACCCGGGACAGGGGGCAAGATGGCTACACCTTC. Encoded protein: CASRTRDRGQDGYTF.

The genes are TRBV5-1 and TRBJ1-2; possible D gene TRBD1, 6 bases. The V end lost 0 bases, the J end lost 8 bases, and 14 bases lay between the germline ends. The germline V gene encodes CDR1 SGHRS and CDR2 YFSETQ. The CDR3 has 14 amino acids. DNA of the CDR3: TGCGCCAGCAGCTTGGAGGGCTGGGGGCGCGGCTACACCTTC. Translated: CASSLEGWGRGYTF.

The J gene is TRBJ1-1, the V gene TRBV9, with D possibly being TRBD1 (5 bases). CDR3 length: 14 residues. Germline loops: CDR1 SGDLS, CDR2 YYNGEE. V shed 4 bases and J shed 1 base, with 11 bases lying between them. The CDR3 protein is CASSSHDRNTEAFF. CDR3 nucleotides: TGTGCCAGCAGCTCACACGACAGGAACACTGAAGCTTTCTTT.

The chain is built from TRBV5-6 and TRBJ2-3, with a possible D match to TRBD2 (6 bases). In germline, CDR1 is SGHDT, CDR2 YYEEEE. The CDR3 runs to 14 residues. With 6 bases removed from V and 0 bases from J, the gap between germline ends came to 11 bases. The CDR3 DNA is TGTGCCAGCACCTATGGGACTAGCACAGATACGCAGTATTTT. Its protein product is CASTYGTSTDTQYF.

The CDR3: CASSLFGQGDNNEQFF. The CDR3, as DNA: TGTGCCAGCAGCTTGTTTGGGCAGGGGGATAACAATGAGCAGTTCTTC. V gene TRBV5-6 combines with J gene TRBJ2-1; 7 nucleotides match TRBD1. V shed 1 base, J shed 5 bases, and the junction held 9 bases outside the gene matches. The CDR3 sequence is 16 residues long. The germline V gene has CDR1 SGHDT and CDR2 YYEEEE.

The V call is TRBV5-1, the J call TRBJ2-6; no definite D call. The germline V gene has CDR1 SGHRS and CDR2 YFSETQ. Trimming shortened V by 4 bases and J by 1 base, and 12 bases separated the two germline ends. CDR3 length equals 16 residues. The CDR3 sequence is CASSPRIMSGANVLTF. CDR3 DNA sequence: TGCGCCAGCAGCCCCCGAATCATGTCTGGGGCCAACGTCCTGACTTTC.

The chain carries TRBV6-5 and TRBJ1-5; 7 bases agree with TRBD1. Trimming removed 4 bases from V and 2 bases from J; junction bases left unmatched: 8. This CDR3 has 16 residues. Per the germline V gene, CDR1 is MNHEY and CDR2 is SVGAGI. The CDR3 DNA reads TGTGCCAGCAGTTCCCAGGGGGTAGGTGGCAATCAGCCCCAGCATTTT. Its protein product is CASSSQGVGGNQPQHF.